This TCR beta chain was obtained from a study of control samples from healthy donors and cancer patients. Profiling relied on immunoSEQ multiplex PCR, and the TCRdb table lists in-frame clones only, not all of them. Of 100,000 or so clones in the sample, under 95% are singletons; the top ten hold about 2.5%. Germline lookup yields CDR1 MNHEY and CDR2 SVGAGI. Trimming left V 4 bases short and J 1 base short, with 8 bases between. CDR3 size: 14 residues. The TCR was taken from a woman aged 18-29 years in good health. Sequenced material: blood. The rearrangement uses TRBV6-5 and TRBJ1-5; D not certain. CDR3 DNA sequence: TGTGCCAGCAGTTCCGAAGTCAGCAATCAGCCCCAGCATTTT. This gives the protein CASSSEVSNQPQHF.